The 18 T cell receptor beta chains below were found in one sample sequenced in a study of blood T cell repertoires in COVID-19. Generated by immunoSEQ multiplex PCR, the TCRdb table keeps only in-frame clones and is missing some. Of about 340,000 clones listed, under 95% are singletons. Sequences were obtained from peripheral blood. These TCRs come from a woman under 30 who had recovered from COVID-19.

V is TRBV7-9 and J is TRBJ2-1, with D perhaps matching TRBD2 (6 bases). CDR1 and CDR2 from the germline V gene are SEHNR and FQNEAQ (reference sequence). The CDR3 loop spans 15 amino acids. V shed 5 bases and J shed 3 bases, with 14 bases lying between them. The CDR3 coding sequence is TGTGCCAGCAGCGCCACCAGCGGGTACTACAATGAGCAGTTCTTC. Translated: CASSATSGYYNEQFF.

The rearrangement links TRBV29-1 to TRBJ2-6; 12 nucleotides align to TRBD1. CDR3 size: 16 residues. Trimming removed 4 bases from V and 3 bases from J; junction bases left unmatched: 4. Germline values: CDR1 SQVTM, CDR2 ANQGSEA. The CDR3 sequence: CSVGGQGAGGANVLTF. The CDR3 region has the DNA TGCAGCGTTGGGGGACAGGGGGCTGGTGGGGCCAACGTCCTGACTTTC.

This sequence joins TRBV2 and TRBJ1-5, with a possible D match to TRBD1 (5 bases). V lost 0 bases and J lost 2, with 11 bases in between. Germline V CDR1 and CDR2: SNHLY, FYNNEI. This CDR3 has 16 amino acids. The CDR3 DNA sequence: TGTGCCAGCAGTGAAGCTCGGAGGGGTGGCAATCAGCCCCAGCATTTT. Translated, it gives CASSEARRGGNQPQHF.

The rearrangement links TRBV19 to TRBJ1-2; D not certain. V was trimmed by 7 bases and J by 0 bases, leaving 15 bases between them. The CDR3 is 15 amino acids. Germline V gene sequence: CDR1 LNHDA, CDR2 SQIVND (reference sequence). In DNA, the CDR3 is TGTGCCAGTACCCCTCGGACTGATCCTAACTATGGCTACACCTTC. This translates into CASTPRTDPNYGYTF.

This chain uses TRBV11-2 with TRBJ2-6; possibly TRBD1 for D (6 bases). The CDR3 extends over 18 amino acids. Trimming cost V 5 bases and J 0 bases, with 17 bases left between them. CDR1 and CDR2 (germline): SGHAT, FQNNGV. In DNA, the CDR3 is TGTGCCAGCAGCCCCCAGACAGGTTTTTACTCTGGGGCCAACGTCCTGACTTTC. Translated: CASSPQTGFYSGANVLTF.

CDR3 nucleotide sequence: TGTGCCAGCAGCTTGGACATATCCCTCATCCCCGTGGGCAATGAGCAGTTCTTC. Translating gives CASSLDISLIPVGNEQFF. This sequence joins TRBV6-2 or TRBV6-3 and TRBJ2-1; possibly TRBD1 for D (5 bases). This CDR3 has 18 residues. Deletions cut 6 bases from V and 6 bases from J, with 27 bases between. CDR1 and CDR2 (germline): MNHEY, SVGEGT.

The chain combines TRBV18 with TRBJ2-1, with a weak D call TRBD2 (5 bases). This CDR3 comprises 16 residues. V was trimmed by 1 base and J by 0 bases, leaving 10 bases between them. Germline V lookup: CDR1 KGHSH, CDR2 LQKENI. This CDR3 reads CASSPRRGSSYNEQFF. The CDR3 nucleotides are TGTGCCAGCTCACCACGAAGAGGGAGCTCCTACAATGAGCAGTTCTTC.

V usage is TRBV6-6 and J usage is TRBJ1-2; D gene ambiguous. Germline values: CDR1 MNHNY, CDR2 SVGAGI (reference sequence). The CDR3 runs to 13 residues. Trimming pared 2 bases from V and 5 bases from J, leaving 9 bases between. The CDR3 DNA reads TGTGCCAGCAGTTACGGGCAAGATTATGGCTACACCTTC. Protein: CASSYGQDYGYTF.

The chain is built from TRBV6-5 and TRBJ2-7, with TRBD2 matching over 10 bases. Losses at the gene ends were 7 bases for V and 4 bases for J; bases not matched to a gene: 7. Germline-derived CDR1 and CDR2 are MNHEY and SVGAGI. The CDR3 runs 14 residues. The CDR3 loop reads CASTTPLAGYEQYV. The CDR3 region has the DNA TGTGCCAGCACCACCCCACTAGCGGGATACGAGCAGTACGTC.

The chain couples TRBV5-1 to TRBJ2-1; TRBD2 matches at 10 bases. Germline lookup yields CDR1 SGHRS and CDR2 YFSETQ. Losses at the gene ends were 0 bases for V and 8 bases for J; bases not matched to a gene: 8. The CDR3 has 16 amino acids. Written as DNA, the CDR3 is TGCGCCAGCAGCTTGGCGTCTAGCGGGAGTGCCGATGAGCAGTTCTTC. Its translation is CASSLASSGSADEQFF.

This clone has only one observation. The chain employs TRBV30 and TRBJ2-3, with TRBD2 as a possible D gene (6 bases). This CDR3 spans 15 amino acids. Trimming shortened V by 2 bases and J by 0 bases, and 12 bases separated the two germline ends. CDR1 is GTSNPN, CDR2 SVGIG, per germline (reference sequence). CDR3 DNA sequence: TGTGCCTGGAGTCTCCTGGCGGGGAGCACAGATACGCAGTATTTT. Its protein product is CAWSLLAGSTDTQYF.

This chain uses TRBV4-3 with TRBJ2-3; TRBD2 matches 10 bases. V lost 0 bases to trimming and J lost 6 bases; unmatched junction nucleotides: 3. This CDR3 comprises 15 residues. The V gene's germline CDR1 is LGHNA and CDR2 YSLEER. DNA for the CDR3: TGCGCCAGCAGCCAAGATTTAGCGGGAGGCGATACGCAGTATTTT. Translating it yields CASSQDLAGGDTQYF.

The rearrangement joins TRBV29-1 to TRBJ1-2, with 7 nucleotides matching TRBD1. The CDR3 sequence is 12 residues long. Germline V gene lookup returns CDR1 SQVTM and CDR2 ANQGSEA. The V gene end was trimmed by 8 bases and the J gene end by 4 bases; junction bases not matched to a gene: 7. The CDR3 DNA reads as TGCAGCACTGCCGACAGGGCCTATGGCTACACCTTC. Its translation: CSTADRAYGYTF.

The chain combines TRBV7-9 with TRBJ2-1; 9 bases align to TRBD2. There are 14 residues in the CDR3. The V segment lost 4 bases and the J segment 5 bases; nucleotides outside the gene matches: 3. Per the germline V gene, CDR1 is SEHNR and CDR2 is FQNEAQ (reference sequence). The CDR3: CASSSSGKDNEQFF. The CDR3 DNA is TGTGCCAGCAGCTCTAGCGGGAAAGACAATGAGCAGTTCTTC.

The chain joins TRBV6-2 or TRBV6-3 to TRBJ2-1; 7 bases fit TRBD2. Germline lookup yields CDR1 MNHEY and CDR2 SVGEGT. With V trimmed by 3 bases and J by 4 bases, 0 bases remained unmatched. This CDR3 is built from 13 residues. The CDR3 DNA sequence: TGTGCCAGCAGTTATAGCGGGTACAATGAGCAGTTCTTC. It encodes CASSYSGYNEQFF.

The V gene is TRBV4-3, the J gene TRBJ2-1; 11 nucleotides match TRBD2. Per the germline V gene, CDR1 is LGHNA and CDR2 is YSLEER. This CDR3 comprises 15 residues. V gave up 4 bases and J gave up 6 bases; unmatched junction bases: 5. The CDR3 DNA is TGCGCCAGCAGCCGTCTAGCGGGAGGAAGCAATGAGCAGTTCTTC. It specifies CASSRLAGGSNEQFF.

The CDR3 spells CASSPTGMRTEAFF. For the CDR3, the DNA is TGTGCCAGCAGCCCGACAGGGATGAGGACTGAAGCTTTCTTT. The chain has TRBV11-3 and TRBJ1-1; TRBD1 agrees at 7 bases. This CDR3 has 14 amino acids. CDR1 and CDR2 (germline): SGHNT, YENEEA. The junction had 8 bases not matched to a gene; V was cut back by 5 bases and J by 5 bases.

This chain links TRBV7-2 with TRBJ1-2; D is possibly TRBD1 (6 bases). V was clipped by 2 bases and J by 8 bases, with 15 bases between them. Germline CDR1 and CDR2: SGHTA and FQGNSA. This CDR3 is 14 amino acids long. The CDR3 loop is CASSLRMTGGGYTF. In DNA, the CDR3 is TGTGCCAGCAGCTTACGTATGACTGGGGGCGGCTACACCTTC.